This TCR beta chain was identified during a study of blood T cells in healthy people across ages. Using a J-beta primer mix together with a sample-barcoded 5' primer, a second PCR was run for roughly 7 to 11 cycles. In TCRdb, the 5' RACE reads were re-called with MiXCR into one record per CDR3 protein. The repertoire holds 1.5 million to 2 million distinct CDR3 sequences, with roughly 50% as singletons. Germline values: CDR1 SGHTA, CDR2 FQGNSA. J was trimmed by 11 bases and V by 4 bases; bases with no gene match: 11. The CDR3 is made up of 14 amino acids. This clonotype originated in a woman in her thirties or forties in good health. Sequenced input: blood. The chain uses TRBV7-2 and TRBJ2-3, with 8 positions matching TRBD1. CDR3 in amino acids: CASSSSMTGEKQYF. The DNA for the CDR3 is TGTGCCAGCAGCTCGTCCATGACAGGGGAGAAGCAGTATTTT. Based on the CDR3 plus reference TRBV7-2 and TRBJ2-3, the full variable domain is GAGVSQSPSNKVTEKGKDVELRCDPISGHTALYWYRQSLGQGLEFLIYFQGNSAPDKSGLPSDRFSAERTGGSVSTLTIQRTQQEDSAVYLCASSSSMTGEKQYFGPGTRLTVL.